The TCR beta chain described here comes from a study of blood T cell repertoires in COVID-19. About the research overall: The United States, Italy and Spain supplied acute and convalescent COVID-19 samples.

Germline V gives CDR1 MDHEN, CDR2 SYDVKM. Trimming took 8 bases from V and 2 from J, leaving 16 bases between them. The CDR3 sequence is 14 residues long. Recruited during active infection, patients (from Seattle) were subsequently followed longitudinally. Original data processing: The assay estimated nucleated cells by amplifying reference gene primers. Profiled with immunoSEQ multiplex PCR; TCRdb holds only in-frame clones, not every one. V and J calls and clone size are as listed in that table; D and trimming were resolved from the DNA. The data show 140,000 to 150,000 clones, around 83% seen once.

This receptor was identified in a man aged 30 to 39 with COVID-19, enrolled during active disease. Input material: peripheral blood. The gene calls are TRBV28 and TRBJ2-7; D may be TRBD1 (5 bases). The CDR3 spells CASGTGGVTYEQYF. CDR3 bases: TGTGCCAGCGGAACAGGTGGGGTAACCTACGAGCAGTACTTC. The complete variable domain, with remaining parts taken from reference TRBV28 and TRBJ2-7, reads DVKVTQSSRYLVKRTGEKVFLECVQDMDHENMFWYRQDPGLGLRLIYFSYDVKMKEKGDIPEGYSVSREKKERFSLILESASTNQTSMYLCASGTGGVTYEQYFGPGTRLTVT.